These 19 T cell receptor beta chains came from one sample sequenced in a study of shared clonotypes between healthy human individuals. Assay: immunoSEQ multiplex PCR; the TCRdb copy retains only in-frame clones and omits some. The sample records about 2.4 million clones, 93% being singletons. Input material: naive CD4+ T cells from PBMCs. Indicated subset: CD45RA+ positively selected. The receptors were gathered from a man between 18 and 35 years old in good health. Some clones in this sample may be carry-over from other donors' samples.

The rearrangement joins TRBV19 to TRBJ1-2; D call uncertain. Trimming left V 6 bases short and J 1 base short, with 12 bases between. The CDR3 length is 14 residues. Germline V gene data show CDR1 as LNHDA and CDR2 as SQIVND (reference sequence). CDR3 amino acids: CASRGFNSNYGYTF. The CDR3 DNA follows: TGTGCCAGTAGGGGGTTCAATAGTAACTATGGCTACACCTTC.

This chain links TRBV29-1 with TRBJ2-7, with D perhaps matching TRBD1 or TRBD2 (5 bases each). Germline assignment: CDR1 SQVTM and CDR2 ANQGSEA. The germline V and J ends were trimmed by 7 bases and 0 bases, with 19 bases remaining between them. The CDR3 covers 15 residues. CDR3 in DNA: TGCAGCGCCTCACGGGACGCCAAGAGCTCCTACGAGCAGTACTTC. Encoded protein: CSASRDAKSSYEQYF.

This clone occurred a few times. The same CDR3 arises from other DNA sequences in this sample as well. This rearrangement joins TRBV10-3 to TRBJ1-5; D is undetermined. Germline-derived CDR1 and CDR2 are ENHRY and SYGVKD. Trimming cost V 0 bases and J 2 bases, with 5 bases left between them. This CDR3 is 14 amino acids long. The CDR3 coding sequence is TGTGCCATCAGTGAGTCGGGAGGCAATCAGCCCCAGCATTTT. This codes for CAISESGGNQPQHF.

With respect to this clone: The sample contains more than one DNA sequence encoding this CDR3. The V gene is TRBV7-3, the J gene TRBJ2-3; D remains unclear. This CDR3 contains 12 residues. With 1 base removed from V and 5 bases from J, the gap between germline ends came to 4 bases. In germline, CDR1 is SGHTA, CDR2 FQGTGA. The CDR3 sequence is CASSLNGDTQYF. The CDR3 DNA reads TGTGCCAGCAGCTTAAATGGAGATACGCAGTATTTT.

This chain uses TRBV5-1 with TRBJ1-4, with TRBD1 matching 10 bases. Looked up from germline, CDR1 is SGHRS and CDR2 is YFSETQ. The trim removed 4 bases at V and 7 bases at J, leaving 10 bases unmatched. The CDR3 is 16 amino acids. In DNA, the CDR3 is TGCGCCAGCAGCCTAGGGACAGGGGAGGTCAGTGAAAAACTGTTTTTT. Residues: CASSLGTGEVSEKLFF.

The count of this clone is one. The chain uses TRBV5-1 and TRBJ1-2; 11 nucleotides agree with TRBD1. Germline assignment: CDR1 SGHRS and CDR2 YFSETQ. Trimming took 4 bases from V and 5 from J; bases not matched to a gene: 4. This CDR3 is 14 amino acids long. The DNA of the CDR3 is TGCGCCAGCAGCGGACAGGGGGCGGTTTATGGCTACACCTTC. Amino acid sequence: CASSGQGAVYGYTF.

This chain links TRBV5-1 with TRBJ2-3; possible D gene TRBD2, 6 bases. This CDR3 region has 15 residues. V lost 4 bases and J 2 bases, leaving 14 bases between the germline ends. Per the germline V gene, CDR1 is SGHRS and CDR2 is YFSETQ. The CDR3 nucleotides read TGCGCCAGCAGCCTGATTTCGGGGGACACAGATACGCAGTATTTT. Its protein is CASSLISGDTDTQYF.

The chain combines TRBV7-9 with TRBJ2-7; perhaps TRBD1 as D (5 bases). V was pared by 2 bases and J by 4 bases, with 18 bases between. Per germline, CDR1 SEHNR and CDR2 FQNEAQ (reference sequence). The CDR3 contains 16 residues. The CDR3 region has the DNA TGTGCCAGCAGCTTACAAACGACAGCCCTGGCATACGAGCAGTACTTC. Its translation: CASSLQTTALAYEQYF.

The chain is built from TRBV20-1 and TRBJ1-4; D ambiguous. Trimming left V 5 bases short and J 7 bases short, with 8 bases between. This CDR3 spans 11 amino acids. CDR1 and CDR2 (germline): DFQATT, SNEGSKA (reference sequence). The DNA of the CDR3 is TGCAGTGCTGTGACGGCTGAAAAACTGTTTTTT. This sequence encodes CSAVTAEKLFF.

The V call is TRBV27, the J call TRBJ2-2; TRBD2 agrees at 8 bases. The V gene's germline CDR1 is MNHEY and CDR2 SMNVEV (reference sequence). V shed 7 bases, J shed 6 bases, and the junction held 4 bases outside the gene matches. This CDR3 has 13 amino acids. CDR3: CASKRGRSGELFF. The CDR3 DNA reads as TGTGCCAGCAAGCGGGGGAGGTCCGGGGAGCTGTTTTTT.

This clone was recorded once. The chain links TRBV29-1 to TRBJ2-5; 7 nucleotides line up with TRBD2. The CDR3 is made up of 15 amino acids. CDR1 and CDR2 from the germline V gene are SQVTM and ANQGSEA. The J segment lost 3 bases and the V segment lost 0 bases, leaving 7 bases of the junction unmatched. CDR3 region: CSVEDTGGPEETQYF. CDR3 DNA: TGCAGCGTTGAAGATACGGGAGGCCCAGAAGAGACCCAGTACTTC.

The V call is TRBV5-6, the J call TRBJ2-3; 9 bases map to TRBD1. V shed 3 bases and J 6 bases; nucleotides not matched to a gene: 8. Germline CDR1 reads SGHDT; CDR2 reads YYEEEE. CDR3 length equals 15 residues. This CDR3 is CASSYKQGATDTQYF. CDR3 bases: TGTGCCAGCAGCTATAAACAGGGGGCAACGGATACGCAGTATTTT.

About this clone: Other DNA variants within this sample encode the same CDR3. This chain joins TRBV28 and TRBJ1-5; D remains unclear. V was pared by 5 bases and J by 3 bases, with 5 bases between. The CDR3 totals 12 residues. The germline V gene has CDR1 MDHEN and CDR2 SYDVKM. In DNA, the CDR3 is TGTGCCAGCAGTAGGATCAATCAGCCCCAGCATTTT. This codes for CASSRINQPQHF.

The gene calls are TRBV11-2 and TRBJ1-3; perhaps TRBD1 as D (5 bases). Germline V gene data show CDR1 as SGHAT and CDR2 as FQNNGV. The CDR3 contains 16 residues. V lost 1 base and J lost 3, with 13 bases in between. For the CDR3, the DNA is TGTGCCAGCAGCTTAGTTTGGGGGACGGTTGGAAACACCATATATTTT. Its translation: CASSLVWGTVGNTIYF.

This chain uses TRBV7-2 with TRBJ1-2, with TRBD1 matching 7 bases. Per germline, CDR1 SGHTA and CDR2 FQGNSA. The V and J ends lost 5 bases and 0 bases, in that order; junction bases with no gene match: 3. This CDR3 has 14 residues. The CDR3, as DNA: TGTGCCAGCAGCGTACAGGGGACTAACTATGGCTACACCTTC. Its translation is CASSVQGTNYGYTF.

In this sample, this clone turned up a few times. The chain joins TRBV19 to TRBJ1-5; maybe TRBD1 (6 bases). Deletions cut 7 bases from V and 11 bases from J, with 18 bases between. Looked up from germline, CDR1 is LNHDA and CDR2 is SQIVND (reference sequence). The CDR3 contains 13 residues. CDR3 amino acids: CASNEGVPGAQHF. In nucleotides, the CDR3 is TGTGCCAGTAATGAGGGGGTCCCCGGGGCCCAGCATTTT.

The chain couples TRBV18 to TRBJ2-7; TRBD2 matches at 8 bases. Losses at the gene ends were 5 bases for V and 2 bases for J; bases not matched to a gene: 20. CDR3 size: 19 residues. Germline values: CDR1 KGHSH, CDR2 LQKENI. CDR3 nucleotide sequence: TGTGCCAGCTCATCTCAAGCGGGAGTCCCTTACGAGAGGGCCTACGAGCAGTACTTC. This codes for CASSSQAGVPYERAYEQYF.

This clone was picked up a small number of times. The rearrangement uses TRBV7-3 and TRBJ2-2; 8 bases agree with TRBD2. The V gene's germline CDR1 is SGHTA and CDR2 FQGTGA. This CDR3 has 15 residues. After removal of 5 bases from V and 4 bases from J, the junction contained 6 bases not matched to a gene. As DNA, the CDR3 is TGTGCCAGCAGCCCCGGGAGGGCGAGCACCGGGGAGCTGTTTTTT. This translates into CASSPGRASTGELFF.

The V gene is TRBV25-1, the J gene TRBJ1-3; D possibly corresponds to TRBD1 (5 bases). Germline values: CDR1 MGHDK, CDR2 SYGVNS. This CDR3 comprises 14 residues. Trimming took off 4 bases at V and 2 bases at J, with 9 bases between the two ends. CDR3 amino acids: CASSVTGAGNTIYF. The CDR3 nucleotides read TGTGCCAGCAGTGTTACAGGCGCTGGAAACACCATATATTTT.